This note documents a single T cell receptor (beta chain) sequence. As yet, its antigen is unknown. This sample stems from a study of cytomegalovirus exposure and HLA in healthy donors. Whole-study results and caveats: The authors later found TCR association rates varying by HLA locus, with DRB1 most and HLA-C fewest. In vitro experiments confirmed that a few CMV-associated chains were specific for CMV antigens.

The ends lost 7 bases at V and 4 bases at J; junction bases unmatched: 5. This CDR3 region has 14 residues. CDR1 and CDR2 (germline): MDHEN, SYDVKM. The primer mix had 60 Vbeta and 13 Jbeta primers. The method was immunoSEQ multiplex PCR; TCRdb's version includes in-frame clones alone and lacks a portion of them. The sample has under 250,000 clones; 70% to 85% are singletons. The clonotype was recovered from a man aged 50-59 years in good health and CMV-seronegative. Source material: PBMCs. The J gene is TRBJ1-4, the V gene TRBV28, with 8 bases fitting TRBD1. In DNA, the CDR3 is TGTGCCAGCATTCGGGGACAGGTTAATGAAAAACTGTTTTTT. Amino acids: CASIRGQVNEKLFF. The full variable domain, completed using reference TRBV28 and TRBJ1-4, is DVKVTQSSRYLVKRTGEKVFLECVQDMDHENMFWYRQDPGLGLRLIYFSYDVKMKEKGDIPEGYSVSREKKERFSLILESASTNQTSMYLCASIRGQVNEKLFFGSGTQLSVL.